Shown below are 5 T cell receptor beta chains from a single sample sequenced in a study of cytomegalovirus exposure and HLA in healthy donors. The primer mix had 60 Vbeta and 13 Jbeta primers. Generated by immunoSEQ multiplex PCR, the TCRdb table keeps only in-frame clones and is missing some. The table lists over 150,000 clones, about 84% of them singletons. What was sequenced was PBMCs. The receptors here all came from a man in his late teens or twenties in good health and CMV-seronegative.

The chain links TRBV19 to TRBJ2-3; TRBD2 aligns across 12 bases. CDR1 and CDR2 from the germline V gene are LNHDA and SQIVND (reference sequence). This CDR3 is built from 14 residues. Trimming took 6 bases from V and 6 from J; bases not matched to a gene: 4. CDR3 residues: CASSTGTSGDTQYF. DNA of the CDR3: TGTGCCAGTAGCACCGGGACTAGCGGGGATACGCAGTATTTT.

The DNA for the CDR3 is TGTGCCAGCTCACCTGGACAGGGGGCTTTCTACGAGCAGTACTTC. Protein product: CASSPGQGAFYEQYF. The genes are TRBV18 and TRBJ2-7, with 11 bases identical to TRBD1. The trim removed 3 bases at V and 3 bases at J, leaving 4 bases unmatched. CDR3 length: 15 residues. In germline, CDR1 is KGHSH, CDR2 LQKENI.

This clone was observed a handful of times. V gene TRBV6-5 combines with J gene TRBJ2-3; D possibly corresponds to TRBD2 (5 bases). The CDR3 is 15 residues long. V shed 2 bases and J shed 1 base, with 10 bases lying between them. CDR1 is MNHEY and CDR2 is SVGAGI in the germline V gene. The CDR3 here is CASSYGESGTDTQYF. The CDR3 DNA is TGTGCCAGCAGTTACGGGGAGAGTGGCACAGATACGCAGTATTTT.

The rearrangement uses TRBV6-4 and TRBJ2-1; 7 nucleotides align to TRBD2. The CDR3 has 15 residues. With 3 bases clipped from V and 7 bases from J, the junction kept 9 bases outside the gene matches. In germline, CDR1 is MRHNA, CDR2 SNTAGT. The CDR3 DNA reads TGTGCCAGCAGTGAGATCCTGGGAGGGAGAAATGAGCAGTTCTTC. This translates into CASSEILGGRNEQFF.

On this clone itself: The junction departs from germline at one end; a sequencing error may be responsible. The chain is built from TRBV7-9 and TRBJ2-2; 15 nucleotides line up with TRBD2. From germline, CDR1 is SEHNR and CDR2 FQNEAQ (reference sequence). The length of the CDR3 is 17 residues. The CDR3 loop is CASSPGTSGRFGGELLF. In DNA form, the CDR3 reads TGTGCCAGCAGCCCCGGGACTAGCGGGAGGTTCGGCGGGGAGCTGCTTTTT.